This TCR beta chain was sequenced during a study of T-cell reconstitution after alpha-beta-depleted transplantation in children. Findings of the study overall: Expanded clones from the graft, numbering several hundred, reportedly supplied alpha-beta T cells about two months after transplant. Some patients' high day-60 TCRbeta diversity was attributed to recipient cells surviving conditioning.

For TCRbeta, the library was prepared with unique molecular identifiers. TCRdb reprocessed the PCR reads with MiXCR, giving one entry per CDR3 protein. Among around 180,000 distinct CDR3 sequences listed, roughly 11% were seen once. This clonotype was recorded many times. As yet, its antigen is unknown. The specimen was PBMCs, collected before TCRalphabeta/CD19-depleted stem cell transplant. The source of this sequence is a boy younger than 10 with acute myeloid leukemia, due to receive a stem cell transplant.

The CDR3 sequence: CASSIFSGSETQYF. Here the CDR3 DNA reads TGTGCCAGTAGTATATTCAGCGGGTCGGAGACCCAGTACTTC. This chain joins TRBV19 and TRBJ2-5; a possible D gene is TRBD2 (6 bases). The CDR3 length is 14 residues. The germline V gene encodes CDR1 LNHDA and CDR2 SQIVND (reference sequence). The V and J ends lost 2 bases and 5 bases respectively, with 12 bases between them.